The next 18 T cell receptor beta chains were all read from a single sample in a study of T-cell reconstitution after alpha-beta-depleted transplantation in children. TCRbeta library construction was performed incorporating unique molecular identifiers. MiXCR, run by TCRdb on the PCR reads, gives a single entry per CDR3 protein. This table has about 600,000 distinct CDR3 sequences, roughly 23% appearing once. Sample: PBMCs, mostly from graft donor cells, taken 360 days after TCRalphabeta/CD19-depleted stem cell transplant. The receptors come from a boy younger than two who had a stem cell transplant for acute myeloid leukemia, so the T cells may come from the graft donor.

Worth noting for this clonotype: The missing conserved phenylalanine or tryptophan at the end of this CDR3 makes a read error likely. This chain links TRBV5-1 with TRBJ2-3; possibly TRBD1 for D (5 bases). V was cut by 1 base and J by 4 bases, with 19 bases left in between. Germline V gene sequence: CDR1 SGHRS, CDR2 YFSETQ. The CDR3 has 17 amino acids. CDR3: CASSLMYGRVVSDTQYC. The DNA for the CDR3 is TGCGCCAGCAGCTTGATGTACGGCAGGGTTGTTTCAGATACGCAGTATTGT.

This clonotype was counted ten times or more. The chain links TRBV20-1 to TRBJ2-7; D not resolved. The CDR3 has 12 amino acids. Trimming shortened V by 1 base and J by 6 bases, and 10 bases separated the two germline ends. The germline gives CDR1 DFQATT, CDR2 SNEGSKA (reference sequence). Here the CDR3 DNA reads TGCAGTGCTAGAGGCCGGACGTCCGAGCAGTACGTC. It yields the protein CSARGRTSEQYV.

This clonotype has only a few counts. The rearrangement uses TRBV9 and TRBJ1-2, with D possibly being TRBD1 (5 bases). Germline V gene data show CDR1 as SGDLS and CDR2 as YYNGEE. The CDR3 consists of 13 residues. V was pared by 4 bases and J by 14 bases, with 21 bases between. In DNA, the CDR3 is TGTGCCAGCAGCTCTGATGGGGACCGACGTTGGACCTTC. It codes for CASSSDGDRRWTF.

The CDR3 nucleotides are TGTGCCAGCAGCACCTCGACAGGAAGGCCACCTGGGGCCAACGTCCTGACTTTC. It specifies CASSTSTGRPPGANVLTF. V usage is TRBV12-3 or TRBV12-4 and J usage is TRBJ2-6, with D tentatively TRBD1 (6 bases). V lost 6 bases and J 2 bases, leaving 20 bases between the germline ends. The CDR3 totals 18 residues.

The chain employs TRBV6-1 and TRBJ2-1; 9 positions agree with TRBD2. There are 16 residues in the CDR3. V trimming: 6 bases; J trimming: 5 bases; junction bases outside the gene matches: 11. Germline V gene sequence: CDR1 MNHNS, CDR2 SASEGT. In nucleotides, the CDR3 is TGTGCCAGCAGAAATTTCGCGGGGGGGCTCAACAATGAGCAGTTCTTC. Residues: CASRNFAGGLNNEQFF.

The chain couples TRBV6-1 to TRBJ2-7, with D maybe TRBD2 (6 bases). The V end was cut by 7 bases, the J end by 0 bases, with 22 bases between. The CDR3 is made up of 17 amino acids. CDR1 and CDR2 (germline): MNHNS, SASEGT. The DNA for the CDR3 is TGTGCCAGCACCATGCGGGTGGCGGCGGGAAACTCCTACGAGCAGTACTTC. The encoded protein is CASTMRVAAGNSYEQYF.

This clonotype has just a few counts. This CDR3 is CSPSRSDNQPQHF. Here the CDR3 DNA reads TGCAGCCCATCCCGGTCCGATAATCAGCCCCAGCATTTT. The rearrangement joins TRBV20-1 to TRBJ1-5; D unclear. Germline V gene sequence: CDR1 DFQATT, CDR2 SNEGSKA (reference sequence). The CDR3 loop spans 13 amino acids.

This clonotype showed up just a few times. The chain couples TRBV7-9 to TRBJ2-7; D ambiguous. With 2 bases removed from V and 3 bases from J, the gap between germline ends came to 8 bases. The CDR3 is made up of 13 amino acids. The germline V gene has CDR1 SEHNR and CDR2 FQNEAQ (reference sequence). This chain's CDR3 is CASSLNGVYEQYF. In DNA, the CDR3 is TGTGCCAGCAGCTTAAATGGGGTCTACGAGCAGTACTTC.

This clonotype came up a few times. The chain recombines TRBV7-9 with TRBJ2-5, with D perhaps assigned TRBD1 or TRBD2 (5 bases each). This CDR3 contains 16 residues. Germline CDR1 reads SEHNR; CDR2 reads FQNEAQ (reference sequence). Trimming took 2 bases from V and 0 from J, leaving 13 bases between them. Here the CDR3 DNA reads TGTGCCAGCAGCTTAACGGGACGGACAAACCAAGAGACCCAGTACTTC. Encoded protein: CASSLTGRTNQETQYF.

The V call is TRBV6-2 or TRBV6-3, the J call TRBJ2-7; 11 positions agree with TRBD1. CDR1 MNHEY and CDR2 SVGEGT come from the germline V gene. The CDR3 consists of 15 residues. The ends lost 8 bases at V and 7 bases at J; junction bases unmatched: 13. The CDR3 DNA follows: TGTGCCAGCTGTGACCCCGGACAGGGGGCATGGGAGCAGTACTTC. This sequence encodes CASCDPGQGAWEQYF.

Ten or more counts support this clonotype. CDR3 bases: TGTGCCAGCAGCCAAAGGCTGGGACAGGGGGACGAGCAGTACTTC. Its translation is CASSQRLGQGDEQYF. The chain couples TRBV3-1 to TRBJ2-7, with 11 bases identical to TRBD1. The ends lost 2 bases at V and 5 bases at J; junction bases unmatched: 5. In germline, CDR1 is LGHDT, CDR2 YNNKEL (reference sequence). The CDR3 totals 15 residues.

This clonotype was picked up many times. The chain uses TRBV12-3 or TRBV12-4 and TRBJ2-7, with D perhaps given as TRBD1 or TRBD2 (6 bases each). This CDR3 spans 13 amino acids. Trimming cost V 1 base and J 7 bases, with 11 bases left between them. As DNA, the CDR3 is TGTGCCAGCAGTTTAGGGGGGGCGAGGGAGCAGTACGTC. Translation: CASSLGGAREQYV.

This clonotype was observed a few times. The chain has TRBV29-1 and TRBJ2-5; D not certain. The CDR3 spans 15 residues. The germline gives CDR1 SQVTM, CDR2 ANQGSEA. Between the trimmed V and J ends, which lost 2 bases and 1 base, there was a span of 14 bases. The CDR3: CSVEKKGQSQETQYF. In DNA, the CDR3 is TGCAGCGTTGAAAAGAAGGGCCAGAGCCAAGAGACCCAGTACTTC.

As regards this clonotype: A clone one base away is much larger, so this may be a read error. This chain uses TRBV7-9 with TRBJ2-7; a weak D match, TRBD1 (6 bases). This CDR3 spans 12 amino acids. Per germline, CDR1 SEHNR and CDR2 FQNEAQ (reference sequence). V lost 5 bases and J 4 bases, leaving 9 bases between the germline ends. The CDR3 DNA reads TGTGCCAGCAGCGCGGACAGATACGAGCAGTACGTC. Translating gives CASSADRYEQYV.

The rearrangement uses TRBV7-8 and TRBJ2-5; D is unclear. Trimming stripped 10 bases from V and 3 bases from J, with 15 bases between. This CDR3 comprises 13 residues. Looked up from germline, CDR1 is SGHVS and CDR2 is FQNEAQ. The CDR3 sequence: CATRAEVEETQYF. DNA of the CDR3: TGTGCCACCCGCGCCGAGGTAGAAGAGACCCAGTACTTC.

This clonotype was observed many times. The chain has TRBV12-3 or TRBV12-4 and TRBJ1-1; 8 bases are a match to TRBD1. With V trimmed by 6 bases and J by 1 base, 7 bases remained unmatched. The CDR3 extends over 15 amino acids. Written as DNA, the CDR3 is TGTGCCAGCAGGGGACGACAGGGGCCGAACACTGAAGCTTTCTTT. It specifies CASRGRQGPNTEAFF.

The chain has TRBV12-3 or TRBV12-4 and TRBJ2-7; 9 positions match TRBD1. This CDR3 has 15 amino acids. J lost 0 bases, V lost 8 bases, and 8 bases had no gene match. The chain's CDR3 is CASRTGTGNSYEQYF. For the CDR3, the DNA is TGTGCCAGCCGAACGGGGACAGGGAACTCCTACGAGCAGTACTTC.

This clonotype has at least ten counts. The chain is built from TRBV4-1 and TRBJ2-1; D gene ambiguous. Between the trimmed V and J ends, which lost 1 base and 0 bases, there was a span of 19 bases. CDR3 length: 19 amino acids. Germline V gives CDR1 MGHRA, CDR2 YSYEKL. The CDR3: CASSQGWASQGSSYNEQFF. The CDR3 region has the DNA TGCGCCAGCAGCCAAGGATGGGCTAGTCAAGGAAGCTCCTACAATGAGCAGTTCTTC.